This T cell receptor beta chain stems from a study of cytomegalovirus exposure and HLA in healthy donors. CDR3 size: 15 residues. V was cut by 3 bases and J by 6 bases, with 13 bases left in between. The germline V gene encodes CDR1 SGHNT and CDR2 YYREEE (reference sequence). The PCR employed 60 Vbeta primers together with 13 Jbeta primers. Here immunoSEQ multiplex PCR was the method, and the copy in TCRdb shows in-frame clones only, minus some. Seen here are approximately 150,000 clones, approximately 82% observed once, and the top ten hold 9.7%. A single count supports this clone. This chain joins TRBV5-4 and TRBJ1-6; a possible D gene is TRBD1 (6 bases). The clonotype comes from a woman aged 55-75 years in good health and CMV-seropositive. Material for sequencing was PBMCs. The CDR3, as DNA: TGTGCCAGCAGCTCCCAGACAGGAACTAATTCACCCCTCCACTTT. Translated: CASSSQTGTNSPLHF.